This T cell receptor (beta chain) was found in a study of T cells after yellow fever vaccination. Study as a whole: Low-cell-number fractions underwent preparation using SMART-Seq v4 Ultra Low Input. Study conclusions and caveats: When the response was secondary, it was weaker but reached its peak faster, day 5 versus 15. One caveat is that FACS-sorted repertoires could contain abundant clonotypes contaminating from the bulk population. Once the booster was given, most primary-vaccination clones reappeared, at 95% to 97% for CD4 and over 85% for CD8.

V dropped 3 bases and J dropped 5 bases, with 5 bases sitting between them. The CDR3 extends over 12 amino acids. Looked up from germline, CDR1 is KGHSH and CDR2 is LQKENI. TCRdb recomputed calls from the 5' RACE reads with MiXCR, one row per CDR3 protein. Of 120,000 to 150,000 distinct CDR3 sequences listed, 7.7% were seen once; the top ten hold less than 0.95%. This clonotype was picked up many times. Its specificity is not known. This TCR came from a young man who received the YFV17D yellow fever vaccine. The chain has TRBV18 and TRBJ2-1, with D unclear. This material consisted of CD4+ T cells sorted from PBMCs, taken 5 days after the yellow fever booster vaccination. This CDR3 is CASSPNDNEQFF. DNA for the CDR3: TGTGCCAGCTCACCGAATGACAATGAGCAGTTCTTC.